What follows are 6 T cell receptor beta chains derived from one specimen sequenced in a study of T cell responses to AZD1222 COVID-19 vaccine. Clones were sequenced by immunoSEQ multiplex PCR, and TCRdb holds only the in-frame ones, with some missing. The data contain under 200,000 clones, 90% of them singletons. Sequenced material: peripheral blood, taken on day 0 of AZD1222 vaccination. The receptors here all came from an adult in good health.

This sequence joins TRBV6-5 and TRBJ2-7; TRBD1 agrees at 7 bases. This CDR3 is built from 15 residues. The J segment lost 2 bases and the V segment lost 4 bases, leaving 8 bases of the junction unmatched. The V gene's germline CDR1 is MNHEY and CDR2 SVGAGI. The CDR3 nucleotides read TGTGCCAGCAGTTCCGCCGTCAGGGGGACCTACGAGCAGTACTTC. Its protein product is CASSSAVRGTYEQYF.

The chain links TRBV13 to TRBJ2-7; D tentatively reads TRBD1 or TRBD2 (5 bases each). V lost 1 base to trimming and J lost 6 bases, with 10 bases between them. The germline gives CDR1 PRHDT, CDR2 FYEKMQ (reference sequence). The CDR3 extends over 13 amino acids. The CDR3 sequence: CASSLVGVSEQYF. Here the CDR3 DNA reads TGTGCCAGCAGCTTAGTGGGGGTTAGCGAGCAGTACTTC.

The CDR3 region has the DNA TGTGCCAGCAGCCATTATAGCGGGGGGATTAGCACAGATACGCAGTATTTT. This codes for CASSHYSGGISTDTQYF. V is TRBV3-1 (or the pseudogene TRBV3-2) and J is TRBJ2-3; the match to TRBD2 covers 10 bases. Trimming removed 3 bases from V and 0 bases from J; junction bases left unmatched: 6. The length of the CDR3 is 17 residues. Germline V CDR1 and CDR2: LGHDT, YNNKEL (reference sequence).

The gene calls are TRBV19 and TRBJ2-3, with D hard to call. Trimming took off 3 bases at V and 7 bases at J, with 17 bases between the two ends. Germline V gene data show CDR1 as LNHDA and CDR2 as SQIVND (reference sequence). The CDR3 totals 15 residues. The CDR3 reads CASSMVPLGLNTQYF. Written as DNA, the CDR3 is TGTGCCAGTAGTATGGTCCCCCTCGGGTTGAATACGCAGTATTTT. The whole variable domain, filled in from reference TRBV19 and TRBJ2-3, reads DGGITQSPKYLFRKEGQNVTLSCEQNLNHDAMYWYRQDPGQGLRLIYYSQIVNDFQKGDIAEGYSVSREKKESFPLTVTSAQKNPTAFYLCASSMVPLGLNTQYFGPGTRLTVL.

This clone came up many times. The CDR3 DNA sequence: TGTGCCAGCAGCCCAACGACAGGGTCGCTTGGAGCTTTCTTT. Residues: CASSPTTGSLGAFF. This sequence joins TRBV3-1 (or the pseudogene TRBV3-2) and TRBJ1-1; 7 bases are shared with TRBD1. Germline CDR1 LGHDT, CDR2 YNNKEL (reference sequence). The CDR3 is 14 residues long. V trimming: 4 bases; J trimming: 10 bases; junction bases outside the gene matches: 12.

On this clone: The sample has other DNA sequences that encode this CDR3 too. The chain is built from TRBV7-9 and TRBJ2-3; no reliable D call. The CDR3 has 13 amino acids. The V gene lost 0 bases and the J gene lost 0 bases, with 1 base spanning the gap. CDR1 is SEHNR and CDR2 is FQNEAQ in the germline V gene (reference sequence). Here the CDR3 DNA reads TGTGCCAGCAGCTTAGCAAGCACAGATACGCAGTATTTT. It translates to CASSLASTDTQYF.